What follows are 25 T cell receptor beta chains derived from one specimen sequenced in a study of cytomegalovirus exposure and HLA in healthy donors. PCR was performed using 60 Vbeta and 13 Jbeta primers. Using immunoSEQ multiplex PCR, the repertoire was profiled, and TCRdb retains in-frame clones only, with some absent. Of approximately 170,000 clones in the sample, around 80% were seen once. Sequencing used PBMCs. Receptors were obtained from a woman in her forties or fifties in good health and CMV-seropositive.

This clone was found a few times. The chain employs TRBV9 and TRBJ1-1, with D uncertain. V lost 0 bases, J lost 1 base, and 7 bases lay in between. In germline, CDR1 is SGDLS, CDR2 YYNGEE. This CDR3 comprises 14 residues. Here the CDR3 reads CASSVEWQNTEAFF. For the CDR3, the DNA is TGTGCCAGCAGCGTAGAGTGGCAGAACACTGAAGCTTTCTTT.

The gene calls are TRBV15 and TRBJ2-4, with 9 nucleotides matching TRBD1. This CDR3 spans 14 amino acids. CDR1 and CDR2 from the germline V gene are LNHNV and YYDKDF (reference sequence). Unmatched junction bases numbered 4, after V lost 5 bases and J lost 5 bases. DNA of the CDR3: TGTGCCACCAGCTTCCGGGACAGGGAAAACATTCAGTACTTC. Translating it yields CATSFRDRENIQYF.

V and J are TRBV5-1 and TRBJ1-2, with D perhaps matching TRBD1 (5 bases). The CDR3 runs 17 residues. The V end was cut by 0 bases, the J end by 5 bases, with 20 bases between. Looked up from germline, CDR1 is SGHRS and CDR2 is YFSETQ. The CDR3 reads CASSLALAGEALYGYTF. In nucleotides, the CDR3 is TGCGCCAGCAGCTTGGCCCTGGCGGGGGAGGCCCTATATGGCTACACCTTC.

The chain joins TRBV7-9 to TRBJ2-7, with TRBD1 matching 12 bases. This CDR3 has 19 residues. Germline V gene data show CDR1 as SEHNR and CDR2 as FQNEAQ (reference sequence). V lost 5 bases, J lost 1 base, and 15 bases stayed unmatched. CDR3 DNA sequence: TGTGCCAGCAGCGTCAGTAGGGGACAGGGGGCTCCTTATTCCTACGAGCAGTACTTC. Amino acids: CASSVSRGQGAPYSYEQYF. Drawing the rest from reference TRBV7-9 and TRBJ2-7, the complete variable domain is DTGVSQNPRHKITKRGQNVTFRCDPISEHNRLYWYRQTLGQGPEFLTYFQNEAQLEKSRLLSDRFSAERPKGSFSTLEIQRTEQGDSAMYLCASSVSRGQGAPYSYEQYFGPGTRLTVT.

This clone came up once. The rearrangement joins TRBV7-2 to TRBJ1-2; 9 bases are shared with TRBD1. V gave up 1 base and J gave up 7 bases; unmatched junction bases: 1. This CDR3 has 13 residues. CDR1 SGHTA and CDR2 FQGNSA come from the germline V gene. The CDR3 loop is CASSLGGQGGYTF. The DNA of the CDR3 is TGTGCCAGCAGCTTAGGGGGACAGGGTGGCTACACCTTC.

V and J are TRBV18 and TRBJ2-1, with D tentatively TRBD2 (5 bases). V was trimmed by 3 bases and J by 8 bases, leaving 26 bases between them. The germline CDR1 and CDR2 sequences are KGHSH and LQKENI. The length of the CDR3 is 18 residues. The CDR3 nucleotides are TGTGCCAGCTCACCCCCCACTACGGGGATGGGCCCGGTCTATGAGCAGTTCTTC. This gives the protein CASSPPTTGMGPVYEQFF. Filled out from reference TRBV18 and TRBJ2-1, the complete variable domain reads NAGVMQNPRHLVRRRGQEARLRCSPMKGHSHVYWYRQLPEEGLKFMVYLQKENIIDESGMPKERFSAEFPKEGPSILRIQQVVRGDSAAYFCASSPPTTGMGPVYEQFFGPGTRLTVL.

This chain links TRBV4-3 with TRBJ2-7, with no clear D. The CDR3 contains 13 residues. V lost 1 base and J 8 bases, leaving 12 bases between the germline ends. CDR1 is LGHNA, CDR2 YSLEER, per germline. In DNA form, the CDR3 reads TGCGCCAGCAGCCAAGTGCGAGGCCGCCAGCAGTACTTC. Translation: CASSQVRGRQQYF.

This sequence joins TRBV11-2 and TRBJ2-7, with a tentative D call TRBD1 (6 bases). This CDR3 is 14 amino acids long. CDR1 is SGHAT and CDR2 is FQNNGV in the germline V gene. The ends were cut back, 3 bases at V and 3 bases at J, with 12 bases in the middle. The CDR3 DNA reads TGTGCCAGCAGCTTCGCAGGGGACATCTACGAGCAGTACTTC. Residues: CASSFAGDIYEQYF.

This sequence joins TRBV29-1 and TRBJ2-7; 8 positions match TRBD1. CDR3 length: 14 amino acids. V was clipped by 7 bases and J by 2 bases; unmatched bases: 10. Germline values: CDR1 SQVTM, CDR2 ANQGSEA. DNA for the CDR3: TGCAGCGCCCGACCCGGGACAGGACCCTACGAGCAGTACTTC. Translation gives CSARPGTGPYEQYF.

This clone was counted once. V usage is TRBV7-3 and J usage is TRBJ2-3; 12 positions agree with TRBD2. V trimming: 5 bases; J trimming: 7 bases; junction bases outside the gene matches: 4. The CDR3 sequence is 14 residues long. Per germline, CDR1 SGHTA and CDR2 FQGTGA. CDR3 coding DNA: TGTGCCAGCAGCCCGACTAGCGGGGGAAATACGCAGTATTTT. Residues: CASSPTSGGNTQYF.

On this clone: The same CDR3 also results from other DNA sequences found in this sample. The V call is TRBV5-1, the J call TRBJ2-5, with D maybe TRBD2 (6 bases). Trimming took 5 bases from V and 1 from J, leaving 12 bases between them. This CDR3 is built from 14 residues. Per germline, CDR1 SGHRS and CDR2 YFSETQ. DNA for the CDR3: TGCGCCAGCAGTCGTGACGGGGGCCAAGAGACCCAGTACTTC. As protein: CASSRDGGQETQYF.

V is TRBV29-1 and J is TRBJ2-1; TRBD2 is a possible D gene (6 bases). This CDR3 comprises 14 residues. Germline CDR1 SQVTM, CDR2 ANQGSEA. V was clipped by 6 bases and J by 6 bases, with 18 bases between them. The CDR3 reads CSVLSGSRTNEQFF. CDR3 DNA: TGCAGCGTCCTTAGCGGAAGCCGAACCAATGAGCAGTTCTTC.

The chain couples TRBV6-1 to TRBJ2-7; D is unclear. Germline lookup yields CDR1 MNHNS and CDR2 SASEGT. The V end lost 4 bases, the J end lost 0 bases, and 10 bases lay between the germline ends. The CDR3 sequence is 14 residues long. The CDR3 protein is CASSGARNSYEQYF. As DNA, the CDR3 is TGTGCCAGCAGTGGGGCCAGGAACTCCTACGAGCAGTACTTC.

The chain carries TRBV5-1 and TRBJ2-7; a weak D match, TRBD1 (6 bases). Germline values: CDR1 SGHRS, CDR2 YFSETQ. CDR3 length: 11 amino acids. Trimming removed 6 bases from V and 8 bases from J, with 12 bases in between. The CDR3 sequence is CASKRTEQQYF. CDR3 coding DNA: TGCGCCAGCAAGCGGACAGAACAGCAGTACTTC.

The rearrangement uses TRBV28 and TRBJ2-5, with D possibly matching TRBD2 (6 bases). V lost 4 bases, J lost 5 bases, and 23 bases lay in between. The CDR3 runs to 17 residues. CDR1 is MDHEN, CDR2 SYDVKM, per germline. Here the CDR3 reads CASSWDSLGLKRETQYF. CDR3 coding DNA: TGTGCCAGCAGTTGGGACTCCCTCGGCTTAAAGAGGGAGACCCAGTACTTC.

The chain links TRBV7-9 to TRBJ2-2; no definite D call. The CDR3 runs to 12 residues. From germline, CDR1 is SEHNR and CDR2 FQNEAQ (reference sequence). V was cut by 5 bases and J by 7 bases, with 8 bases left in between. The CDR3 sequence: CASSPEFGELFF. The CDR3 DNA reads TGTGCCAGCAGCCCTGAGTTCGGGGAGCTGTTTTTT.

The J gene is TRBJ2-1, the V gene TRBV5-4, with 10 bases fitting TRBD2. CDR3 length equals 16 residues. The germline V gene has CDR1 SGHNT and CDR2 YYREEE (reference sequence). V dropped 4 bases and J dropped 6; count of bases not matched to a gene: 10. CDR3 sequence: CASSLQSGGAGNEQFF. CDR3 DNA sequence: TGTGCCAGCAGCCTTCAAAGCGGGGGGGCCGGCAATGAGCAGTTCTTC.

The rearrangement joins TRBV19 to TRBJ1-5, with TRBD1 identical over 8 bases. Germline assignment: CDR1 LNHDA and CDR2 SQIVND (reference sequence). The CDR3 contains 14 residues. V lost 4 bases and J lost 9; bases outside the gene matches: 8. The CDR3 is CASSRAGGAMPQHF. The CDR3 nucleotides are TGTGCCAGTAGTAGAGCAGGGGGCGCGATGCCCCAGCATTTT.

V gene TRBV6-1 combines with J gene TRBJ1-2, with 7 bases lining up with TRBD1. Looked up from germline, CDR1 is MNHNS and CDR2 is SASEGT. J lost 4 bases, V lost 6 bases, and 8 bases had no gene match. The CDR3 totals 14 residues. The CDR3 DNA reads TGTGCCAGCAGACCCCCAGGGGGAAGCTATGGCTACACCTTC. Its protein product is CASRPPGGSYGYTF.

The chain carries TRBV28 and TRBJ2-2, with D perhaps matching TRBD2 (5 bases). The CDR3 has 13 residues. Germline CDR1 reads MDHEN; CDR2 reads SYDVKM. Trimming removed 3 bases from V and 9 bases from J, with 11 bases in between. CDR3 sequence (DNA): TGTGCCAGCAGTTTCGAGGGTATGCGGGAGCTGTTTTTT. The encoded protein is CASSFEGMRELFF.

The chain uses TRBV27 and TRBJ2-1; 7 nucleotides line up with TRBD2. V shed 2 bases, J shed 0 bases, and the junction held 7 bases outside the gene matches. The CDR3 is 17 residues long. CDR1 and CDR2 (germline): MNHEY, SMNVEV (reference sequence). The DNA for the CDR3 is TGTGCCAGCAGTTTAACTAGCACGGGAGGCTCCTACAATGAGCAGTTCTTC. Translated, it gives CASSLTSTGGSYNEQFF.

As regards this clone: One end of the junction fails to match germline, which may point to a read error. V gene TRBV7-7 combines with J gene TRBJ2-5; 10 nucleotides line up with TRBD2. From germline, CDR1 is SSHAT and CDR2 FNYEAQ (reference sequence). The CDR3 covers 16 residues. CDR3 sequence: CASSLALAGYQETQYF. The CDR3 DNA follows: TGTGCTAGCAGCTTAGCACTAGCGGGGTACCAAGAGACCCAGTACTTC.

V usage is TRBV4-3 and J usage is TRBJ1-2; 9 nucleotides align to TRBD1. V shed 1 base, J shed 2 bases, and the junction held 8 bases outside the gene matches. Germline V gene sequence: CDR1 LGHNA, CDR2 YSLEER. The CDR3 is 17 amino acids. The CDR3 loop reads CASSQALGDRENYGYTF. The CDR3, as DNA: TGCGCCAGCAGCCAAGCCCTGGGGGACAGGGAAAACTATGGCTACACCTTC.

The chain recombines TRBV7-2 with TRBJ2-3; 10 bases map to TRBD2. The V segment lost 6 bases and the J segment 6 bases; nucleotides outside the gene matches: 9. Germline loops: CDR1 SGHTA, CDR2 FQGNSA. CDR3 length: 15 residues. The CDR3 DNA follows: TGTGCCAGCAGTCAGCGGGGGGGTACCCCGGATACGCAGTATTTT. This codes for CASSQRGGTPDTQYF.

V is TRBV4-2 and J is TRBJ2-2, with D tentatively TRBD2 (6 bases). Germline CDR1 reads LGHNA; CDR2 reads YNFKEQ. Trimming took 4 bases from V and 6 from J, leaving 15 bases between them. CDR3 length: 15 residues. This CDR3 reads CASSLPGRRAGELFF. DNA of the CDR3: TGTGCCAGCAGCCTACCCGGGAGAAGGGCCGGGGAGCTGTTTTTT.